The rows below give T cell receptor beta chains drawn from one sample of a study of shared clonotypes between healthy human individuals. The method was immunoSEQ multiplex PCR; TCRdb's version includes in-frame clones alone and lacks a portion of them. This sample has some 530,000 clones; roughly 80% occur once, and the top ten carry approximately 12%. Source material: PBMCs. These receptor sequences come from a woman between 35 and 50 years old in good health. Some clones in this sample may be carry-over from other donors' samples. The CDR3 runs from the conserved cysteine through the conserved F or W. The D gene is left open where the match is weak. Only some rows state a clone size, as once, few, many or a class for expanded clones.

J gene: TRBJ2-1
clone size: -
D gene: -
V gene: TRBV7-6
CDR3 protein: CASSAYNEQFF
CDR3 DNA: TGTGCCAGCAGCGCCTACAATGAGCAGTTCTTC

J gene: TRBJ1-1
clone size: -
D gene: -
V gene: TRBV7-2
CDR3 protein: CASSKSMVNTEAFF
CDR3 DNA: TGTGCCAGCAGTAAATCCATGGTGAACACTGAAGCTTTCTTT

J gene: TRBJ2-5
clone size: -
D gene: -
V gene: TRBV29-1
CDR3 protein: CCCRPGGETQYF
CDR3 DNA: TGCTGTTGTAGGCCAGGCGGCGAGACCCAGTACTTC

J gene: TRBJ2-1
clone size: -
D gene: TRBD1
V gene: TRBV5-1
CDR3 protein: CASSRTGPTYNEQFF
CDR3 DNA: TGCGCCAGCAGCCGGACAGGGCCAACCTACAATGAGCAGTTCTTC

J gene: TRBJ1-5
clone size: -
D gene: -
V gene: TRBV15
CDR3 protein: CATSGGAPRQPQHF
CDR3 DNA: TGTGCCACCAGTGGTGGGGCGCCACGGCAGCCCCAGCATTTT

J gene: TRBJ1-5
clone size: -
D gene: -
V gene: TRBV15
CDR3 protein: CATSRDPSEDQPQHF
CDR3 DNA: TGTGCCACCAGCAGAGACCCCTCAGAGGATCAGCCCCAGCATTTT

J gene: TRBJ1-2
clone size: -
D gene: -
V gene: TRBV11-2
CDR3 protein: CASSLELAGEGYGYTF
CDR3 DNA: TGTGCCAGCAGCTTAGAGTTGGCAGGGGAGGGCTATGGCTACACCTTC

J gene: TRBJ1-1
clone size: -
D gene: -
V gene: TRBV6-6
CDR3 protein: CASSRQGNTEAFF
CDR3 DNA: TGTGCCAGCAGTCGTCAGGGAAACACTGAAGCTTTCTTT

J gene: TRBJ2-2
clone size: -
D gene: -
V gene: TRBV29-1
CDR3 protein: CSVDSGTPDTGELFF
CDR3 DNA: TGCAGCGTTGATTCCGGGACCCCAGACACCGGGGAGCTGTTTTTT

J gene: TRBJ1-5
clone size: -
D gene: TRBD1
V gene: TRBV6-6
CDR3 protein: CASNERQGGGNQPQHF
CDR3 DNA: TGTGCCAGCAACGAACGACAGGGGGGAGGAAATCAGCCCCAGCATTTT

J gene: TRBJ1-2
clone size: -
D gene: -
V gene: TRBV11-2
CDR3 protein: CASSLDGTPLAYGYTF
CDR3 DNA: TGTGCCAGCAGCTTAGATGGGACACCTCTCGCCTATGGCTACACCTTC

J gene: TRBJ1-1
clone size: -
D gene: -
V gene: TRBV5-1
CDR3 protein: CASSLMGPNEAFF
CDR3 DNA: TGCGCCAGCAGCCTGATGGGACCAAATGAAGCTTTCTTT

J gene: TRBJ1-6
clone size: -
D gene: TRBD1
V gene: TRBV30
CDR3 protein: CAWSIQGARSPLHF
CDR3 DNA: TGTGCCTGGAGTATACAGGGGGCAAGGTCACCCCTCCACTTT

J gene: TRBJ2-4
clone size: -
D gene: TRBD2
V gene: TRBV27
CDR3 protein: CASSRRETGNIQYF
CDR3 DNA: TGTGCCAGCAGTCGGCGGGAGACTGGAAACATTCAGTACTTC

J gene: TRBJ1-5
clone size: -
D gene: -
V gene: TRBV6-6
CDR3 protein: CASSFNSGDQPQHF
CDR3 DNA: TGTGCCAGCAGTTTCAACTCCGGGGATCAGCCCCAGCATTTT

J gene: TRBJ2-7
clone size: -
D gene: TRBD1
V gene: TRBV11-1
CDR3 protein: CASSLVGGRLYEQYF
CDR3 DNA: TGTGCCAGCAGCTTAGTAGGGGGCAGGTTGTACGAGCAGTACTTC

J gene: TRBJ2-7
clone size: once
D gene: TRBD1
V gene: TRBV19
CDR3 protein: CASSLRTGSSYEQYF
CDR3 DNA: TGTGCCAGTAGTTTACGGACAGGCAGCTCCTACGAGCAGTACTTC

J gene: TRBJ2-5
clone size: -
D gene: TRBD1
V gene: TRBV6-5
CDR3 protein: CAGLQGAWETQYF
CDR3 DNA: TGTGCCGGCCTACAGGGGGCATGGGAGACCCAGTACTTC

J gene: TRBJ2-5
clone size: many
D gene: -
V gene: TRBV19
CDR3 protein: CASSRTPGPQETQYF
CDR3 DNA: TGTGCCAGTAGTAGGACCCCGGGCCCACAAGAGACCCAGTACTTC

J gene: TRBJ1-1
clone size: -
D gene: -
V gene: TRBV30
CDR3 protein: CAWSRQPNTEAFF
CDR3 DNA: TGTGCCTGGAGTCGACAGCCGAACACTGAAGCTTTCTTT

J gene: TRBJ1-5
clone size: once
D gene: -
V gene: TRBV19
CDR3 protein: CASSILGGMGQPQHF
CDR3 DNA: TGTGCCAGTAGTATACTAGGGGGAATGGGCCAGCCCCAGCATTTT

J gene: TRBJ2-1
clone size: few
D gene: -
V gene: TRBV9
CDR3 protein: CASSVELGLRSSYNEQFF
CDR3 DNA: TGTGCCAGCAGCGTAGAGTTGGGACTCCGGAGCTCCTACAATGAGCAGTTCTTC

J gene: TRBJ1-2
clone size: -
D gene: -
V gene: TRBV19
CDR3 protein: CASSIGRRYGYTF
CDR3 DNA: TGTGCCAGTAGTATAGGACGACGGTACGGCTACACCTTC

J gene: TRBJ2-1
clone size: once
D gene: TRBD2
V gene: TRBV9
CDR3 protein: CASSVSAGRSGNYNEQFF
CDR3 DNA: TGTGCCAGCAGCGTATCCGCGGGGAGGAGCGGGAACTACAATGAGCAGTTCTTC

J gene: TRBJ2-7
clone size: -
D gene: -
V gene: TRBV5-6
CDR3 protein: CASSLGGRDTSHEQYF
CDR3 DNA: TGTGCCAGCAGCTTGGGCGGGCGGGACACGTCCCACGAGCAGTACTTC

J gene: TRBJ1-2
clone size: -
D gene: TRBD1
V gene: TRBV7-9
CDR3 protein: CASSVERQGANYGYTF
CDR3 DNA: TGTGCCAGCAGCGTAGAACGACAGGGGGCAAACTATGGCTACACCTTC

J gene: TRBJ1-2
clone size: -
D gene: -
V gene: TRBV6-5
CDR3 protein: CASSRGQNYGYTF
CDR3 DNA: TGTGCCAGCAGCCGAGGACAGAACTATGGCTACACCTTC

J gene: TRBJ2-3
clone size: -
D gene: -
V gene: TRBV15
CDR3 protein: CATSRGGDTDTQYF
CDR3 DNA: TGTGCCACCAGCAGAGGGGGGGACACAGATACGCAGTATTTT

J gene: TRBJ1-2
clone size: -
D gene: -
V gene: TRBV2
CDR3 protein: CASSEIPNYGYTF
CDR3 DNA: TGTGCCAGCAGTGAAATCCCTAACTATGGCTACACCTTC

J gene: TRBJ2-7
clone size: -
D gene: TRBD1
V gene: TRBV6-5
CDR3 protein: CASSLGTGYEQYF
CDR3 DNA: TGTGCCAGCAGTTTAGGGACAGGGTACGAGCAGTACTTC

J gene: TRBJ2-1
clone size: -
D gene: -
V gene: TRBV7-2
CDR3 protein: CASSFLFSLMPNEQFF
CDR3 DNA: TGTGCCAGCAGCTTCCTCTTTTCCCTAATGCCCAATGAGCAGTTCTTC

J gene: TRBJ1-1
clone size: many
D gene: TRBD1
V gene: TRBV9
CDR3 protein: CASSVGGRGTEAFF
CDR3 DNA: TGTGCCAGCAGCGTAGGTGGCAGGGGGACTGAAGCTTTCTTT

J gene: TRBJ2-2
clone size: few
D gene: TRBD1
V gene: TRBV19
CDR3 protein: CASTLDRAGTGELFF
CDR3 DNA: TGTGCCAGTACCTTGGACAGGGCGGGCACCGGGGAGCTGTTTTTT